This T cell receptor (beta chain) was sequenced during a study of shared clonotypes between healthy human individuals (dated by TCRdb to about 2020). Background for the entire study: The cohort comprised a couple of women and a few men aged 18 to 49 years. For each donor, CD4 naive and CD4 memory were each given three plates, CD8 naive was given two plates, and CD8 memory was given one plate. To estimate repertoire size and how much clonotype sharing occurs between individuals, the study deeply sequenced the blood TCR repertoires of five or six healthy adults. To increase sequencing depth and limit assay-specific biases, TCR repertoire library preparation and sequencing were carried out by different laboratories using diverse techniques. Per donor, leukapheresis produced somewhere between about 0.85 and 9.5 billion PBMCs.

The paper's findings and limits, for the study overall: Larger estimated clonotype richness was generally found for naive subsets than for memory subsets. Because the study included only a small number of donors, the genetic and exposure-history diversity represented was limited. When four donors were compared, the shared fraction of clonotypes was approximately 5% for naive CD4, 3.5% to 4% for naive CD8, roughly 2.3% for memory CD4, and 0.4% for memory CD8. Clonotypes shared by all four sorted-subset donors showed higher generation probabilities than non-shared clonotypes. Even with the large sequencing depth, rarefaction of the sorted-subset datasets indicated that sequencing was incomplete. Pairwise subsampling led to the expectation that sequencing depth would affect the degree of clonotype sharing among donors. Sampling was restricted to blood, and TCR repertoires in tissue are likely to differ from TCR repertoires in blood.

The donors were healthy, HIV-negative adults who had no recently reported acute infections or vaccinations. All donors were Caucasian adults living in Nashville, Tennessee, USA. Magnetic negative selection was used to enrich CD4+ T cells, after which naive cells were positively selected on CD45RA and the negative fraction became the memory subset. Blood was collected by leukapheresis, and PBMCs were isolated by Ficoll-Histopaque density gradient centrifugation and then cryopreserved in liquid nitrogen vapor phase. Analytical flow cytometry was used to check the purity and quantity of every magnetically sorted T cell population. From each sorted fraction, genomic DNA was isolated and quantified by UV absorbance on a Nanodrop 2000c. This clone was seen once. Its antigen is currently not known. No much larger clonotype is one base removed from it; base qualities were not supplied. Using the deep immunoSEQ assay, TCR CDR3 regions were amplified from genomic DNA by multiplex PCR. Extracted genomic DNA from each cell subset was spread evenly across all wells of several immunoSEQ 96-well plates, with each plate serving as a replicate. For sorted subsets, each replicate PCR was loaded with approximately 190 ng genomic DNA, equivalent to roughly 30,000 T cell genomes. Purified libraries were measured with a Qubit 3.0 fluorometer, size-checked on a Bioanalyzer 2100, and measured again with the KAPA Library Quantification kit. A separate single-read 150-cycle Illumina NextSeq 550 flow cell was used to sequence each immunoSEQ 96-well plate. For the original study's pipeline: Because the immunoSEQ output held only junctional sequences and lacked quality scores, the filtering could not match the filtering applied to full-length reads. To assign V/J genes and CDR3, sequences were annotated against IMGT germline references using PyIR, a Python wrapper for IgBLAST v1.9. Reads with weak V/J assignments (E-value above 1e-6), missing CDR3, stop codons, out-of-frame junctions, or ambiguous translated residues were removed. V3J clonotypes were defined as sequences sharing the same inferred V gene, J gene, and CDR3 amino acid sequence. Percentage overlap between repertoires was calculated by dividing the number of shared unique clonotypes by the size of the smaller repertoire. Richness of each repertoire was evaluated using RTK rarefaction, the Chao1 estimator, and Recon v2.1 estimates of unobserved clonotypes. Generation probabilities were computed with OLGA for all TCRbeta clonotypes obtained by the gDNA method from several donors. Entries here come from immuneACCESS through TCRdb and include only in-frame sequences with V and J called. Some clones fail to appear in such tables; in the studies checked, an unresolved V gene covers under half of the shortfall, and the cause of the remainder is unknown. V, J and clone size were drawn from that table, and D and trimming were deduced from the DNA. The sample contains 900,000 to 1,200,000 clones, approximately 80% of them found a single time. The ten largest clones add up to 0.61% of the sample.

Input material: memory CD4+ T cells from PBMCs. The sample's cell subset or site, from its label and the paper: CD45RA-negative fraction. The origin of this receptor is a man between 18 and 29 years old in good health. Some clones in this sample may be carry-over from other donors' samples.

The CDR3: CASSIGEGGFQPQHF. The sequence in DNA is TGTGCCAGTAGTATAGGAGAGGGGGGTTTTCAGCCCCAGCATTTT. The sequence links TRBV19 to TRBJ1-5; TRBD1 is a weak D gene call, 6 bases matching. Reading the germline V gene (reference sequence) gives CDR1 LNHDA and CDR2 SQIVND. The CDR3 covers 15 residues, taking in both the cysteine and the phenylalanine. Just CDR3 DNA is preserved here, 45 bases in frame from base 1. V was cut back by 1 base and J by 6 bases, leaving a gap of 13 bases between them. Full variable domain (CDR3 extended with the reference TRBV19 and TRBJ1-5 proteins): DGGITQSPKYLFRKEGQNVTLSCEQNLNHDAMYWYRQDPGQGLRLIYYSQIVNDFQKGDIAEGYSVSREKKESFPLTVTSAQKNPTAFYLCASSIGEGGFQPQHFGDGTRLSIL.